This T cell receptor beta chain stems from a study of T-cell memory formation after mild COVID-19. Turning to the study itself: TCR clusters largely stayed donor specific. Study-wide results and limits: Shrinking CD4+ clones were chiefly CM and EM; CD8+ ones were chiefly EMRA. That cross-reactive memory joined was suggested by some responding clones appearing in pre-infection memory. Contracting clones, day 15 to 85, had balanced CD4/CD8, and later expanders favored CD4+.

As concerns this clonotype: Its target is not known.

TCRdb ran MiXCR on the 5' RACE reads and lists one entry per CDR3 protein. The sample gives about 470,000 distinct CDR3 sequences, around a quarter of which show up once; approximately 12% is in the top ten. Source material: PBMCs or a T cell subset sorted from them (not recorded which). The TCR originated in an adult woman who had mild COVID-19 (a few samples of this study predate the infection). Cell type and time point are not known.

CDR3 protein: CASEGQGGTGELFF. The CDR3 DNA is TGTGCCAGCGAAGGACAGGGTGGCACCGGGGAGCTGTTTTTT. The rearrangement uses TRBV4-2 and TRBJ2-2, with 8 bases identical to TRBD1. V lost 8 bases, J lost 4 bases, and 6 bases stayed unmatched. The V gene's germline CDR1 is LGHNA and CDR2 YNFKEQ. The CDR3 has 14 residues.